This is a list of T cell receptor beta chains from one sample in a study of PD-1 blockade in classical Hodgkin lymphoma. Sequenced by immunoSEQ multiplex PCR; TCRdb stores in-frame clones only, minus some. Of 90,000 to 100,000 clones listed, 81% are singletons. The material sequenced was peripheral blood mononuclear cells (PBMCs), taken before the second cycle of nivolumab. These receptors were collected from a human donor with classical Hodgkin lymphoma. Each CDR3 is given without its conserved first and last residue. A D gene is named only where the DNA matches it firmly.

cdr3_aa: ASSARALRGQGNYGYT
d_call: TRBD1
v_call: TRBV25-1

cdr3_aa: ASMTALGGLEQY
d_call: -
v_call: TRBV6-5

cdr3_aa: ASSFRLPGTDTQY
d_call: -
v_call: TRBV28

cdr3_aa: ASRNLPQRGVRLEQY
d_call: -
v_call: TRBV9

cdr3_aa: AISPNGGYNEQF
d_call: -
v_call: TRBV10-3

cdr3_aa: ASSLGGQGTDEQY
d_call: TRBD1
v_call: TRBV5-4

cdr3_aa: ASRGGASGSYEQY
d_call: TRBD2
v_call: TRBV6-5

cdr3_aa: ASSPAGRTDTQY
d_call: -
v_call: TRBV7-6

cdr3_aa: ASSLGTSGDIQY
d_call: TRBD2
v_call: TRBV5-1

cdr3_aa: ASSEDSEYNEQF
d_call: -
v_call: TRBV6-1

cdr3_aa: ASSPQTSGVGGEQF
d_call: TRBD2
v_call: TRBV18

cdr3_aa: ASSGGRNTGELF
d_call: TRBD2
v_call: TRBV2

cdr3_aa: ASSRDRGEAF
d_call: TRBD1
v_call: TRBV28

cdr3_aa: SVRGGGGTSYEQY
d_call: -
v_call: TRBV29-1

cdr3_aa: ATSRLGGVRNSGANVLT
d_call: -
v_call: TRBV15

cdr3_aa: ASSHRRGSSDEQF
d_call: TRBD2
v_call: TRBV4-1

cdr3_aa: ASSQTPGGGEQY
d_call: TRBD2
v_call: TRBV4-1

cdr3_aa: ASSFGTSGQNNEQF
d_call: TRBD2
v_call: TRBV7-9

cdr3_aa: ASSLSGTGSGQF
d_call: TRBD1
v_call: TRBV27

cdr3_aa: ASSQTSGSYEQY
d_call: TRBD2
v_call: TRBV5-1

cdr3_aa: ASSLGGRTNTGELF
d_call: -
v_call: TRBV27

cdr3_aa: ASSLQPGTGIHEQY
d_call: TRBD1
v_call: TRBV7-2

cdr3_aa: ASSPLATGGPGNTIY
d_call: TRBD1
v_call: TRBV18

cdr3_aa: ASSVGDSRPVGYT
d_call: -
v_call: TRBV9

cdr3_aa: ASSSGLFNEQF
d_call: -
v_call: TRBV11-2

cdr3_aa: ASSPGGRSYEQY
d_call: -
v_call: TRBV18

cdr3_aa: ASSFQGATEAF
d_call: TRBD1
v_call: TRBV11-2

cdr3_aa: ASSINLGTANTEAF
d_call: TRBD1
v_call: TRBV19

cdr3_aa: ASSDILDTQY
d_call: -
v_call: TRBV27

cdr3_aa: ASSIDWGKGMNTEAF
d_call: -
v_call: TRBV19

cdr3_aa: ASSFSGRPQETQY
d_call: TRBD2
v_call: TRBV5-6

cdr3_aa: ASSEQGGRLTEQY
d_call: -
v_call: TRBV2

cdr3_aa: ASRPSGRLYEQY
d_call: TRBD2
v_call: TRBV6-1

cdr3_aa: TSSFGAEETQY
d_call: -
v_call: TRBV5-1

cdr3_aa: ASSLGSNYGYT
d_call: -
v_call: TRBV5-6

cdr3_aa: ASSSLGTSGALWSYEQY
d_call: TRBD2
v_call: TRBV5-6

cdr3_aa: ASRRGGTGLDTQY
d_call: -
v_call: TRBV28

cdr3_aa: ASRSWGSGNTIY
d_call: -
v_call: TRBV19

cdr3_aa: AISDGVGNEKLF
d_call: -
v_call: TRBV10-3

cdr3_aa: ASSGRQEDGYT
d_call: -
v_call: TRBV6-1

cdr3_aa: ASSGTSGVGTQY
d_call: TRBD2
v_call: TRBV6-5

cdr3_aa: ASSLAGGHLNTGELF
d_call: -
v_call: TRBV7-2

cdr3_aa: AISPQAGGTDTQY
d_call: TRBD2
v_call: TRBV10-3

cdr3_aa: ASAEGGPGTQY
d_call: -
v_call: TRBV9

cdr3_aa: ASSKVYWRRTSGVIKGQF
d_call: -
v_call: TRBV21-1